The 2 T cell receptor beta chains in this list originate from one sample, sequenced in a study of blood T cell repertoires in COVID-19. Repertoires were generated with immunoSEQ multiplex PCR, while TCRdb's copy carries only in-frame clones and drops some. The sample records about 40,000 clones, about four fifths being singletons. Sequencing was done on a sample of peripheral blood. The source is a human donor with acute or convalescent COVID-19. The donor label of this sample is uncertain.

The J gene is TRBJ2-2, the V gene TRBV2, with D tentatively TRBD1 (5 bases). CDR1 is SNHLY, CDR2 FYNNEI, per germline. This CDR3 spans 12 amino acids. V lost 6 bases, J lost 17 bases, and 19 bases lay in between. CDR3 coding DNA: TGTGCCAGCAGATTAGGGGCCGGCCCCCCATTTTTT. It encodes CASRLGAGPPFF.

This clone was recorded once. The chain employs TRBV28 and TRBJ2-2; D is possibly TRBD1 (6 bases). Trimming cost V 10 bases and J 4 bases, with 16 bases left between them. This CDR3 spans 14 amino acids. The germline gives CDR1 MDHEN, CDR2 SYDVKM. CDR3: CATRGLLVTGELFF. The CDR3 nucleotides are TGTGCCACCAGGGGCCTATTGGTCACCGGGGAGCTGTTTTTT.